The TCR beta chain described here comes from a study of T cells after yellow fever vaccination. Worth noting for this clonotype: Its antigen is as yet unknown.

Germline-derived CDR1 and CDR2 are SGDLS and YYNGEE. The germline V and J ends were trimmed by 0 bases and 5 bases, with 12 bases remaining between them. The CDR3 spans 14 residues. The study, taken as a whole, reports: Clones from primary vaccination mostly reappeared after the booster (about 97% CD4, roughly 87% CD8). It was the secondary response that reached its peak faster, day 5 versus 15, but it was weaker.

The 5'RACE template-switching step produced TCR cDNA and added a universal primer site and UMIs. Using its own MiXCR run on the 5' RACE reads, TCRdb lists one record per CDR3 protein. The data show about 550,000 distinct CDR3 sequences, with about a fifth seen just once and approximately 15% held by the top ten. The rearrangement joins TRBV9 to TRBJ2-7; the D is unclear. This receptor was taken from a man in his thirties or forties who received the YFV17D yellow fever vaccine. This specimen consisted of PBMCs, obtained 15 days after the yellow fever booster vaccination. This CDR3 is CASSVGDTRDEQYF. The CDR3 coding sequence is TGTGCCAGCAGCGTAGGGGATACAAGGGACGAGCAGTACTTC.